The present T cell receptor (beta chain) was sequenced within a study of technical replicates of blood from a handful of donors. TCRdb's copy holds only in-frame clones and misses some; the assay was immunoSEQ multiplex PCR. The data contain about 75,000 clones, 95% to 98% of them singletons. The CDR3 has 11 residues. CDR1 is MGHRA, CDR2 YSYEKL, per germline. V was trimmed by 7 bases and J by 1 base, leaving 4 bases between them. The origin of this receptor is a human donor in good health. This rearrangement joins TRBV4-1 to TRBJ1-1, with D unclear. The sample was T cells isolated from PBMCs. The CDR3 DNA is TGCGCCAGCATTAGGAACACTGAAGCTTTCTTT. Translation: CASIRNTEAFF.